This T cell receptor (beta chain) was sequenced during a study of OX40 agonist ivuxolimab in advanced cancers. Regarding the study as a whole: Clonal expansion by week 6 occurred in CD4+ and CD8+ blood T cells (at 0.1 to 3.0 mg/kg).

This CDR3 region has 13 residues. Germline assignment: CDR1 SGHDT and CDR2 YYEEEE. Trimming took off 2 bases at V and 4 bases at J, with 9 bases between the two ends. As for this clone: Its antigen is currently unknown. Other DNA sequences of this sample code for an identical CDR3.

Generated by immunoSEQ multiplex PCR, the TCRdb table keeps only in-frame clones and is missing some. Of some 80,000 clones listed, approximately 90% are singletons. Material: CD4+ or CD8+ T cells sorted from blood, obtained in a trial of the OX40 agonist ivuxolimab. V and J are TRBV5-6 and TRBJ2-5; maybe TRBD1 (6 bases). The receptor was derived from an adult with an advanced solid tumor such as melanoma, head and neck, liver or kidney cancer. Written as DNA, the CDR3 is TGTGCCAGCAGCTTATTCAGGGGAGAGACCCAGTACTTC. Its translation is CASSLFRGETQYF.